Below are 16 T cell receptor beta chains sequenced from a single sample in a study of blood T cell repertoires in COVID-19. Here immunoSEQ multiplex PCR was the method, and the copy in TCRdb shows in-frame clones only, minus some. The sample includes approximately 70,000 clones, 75% to 95% of them seen just once. Sequenced sample: peripheral blood. These receptors were obtained from a human donor with active COVID-19. The donor label of this sample is uncertain.

V usage is TRBV21-1 and J usage is TRBJ2-1; TRBD2, as called in the table, went unchecked against the DNA. TRBV21-1 is described as a pseudogene. This CDR3 contains 16 residues. CDR3 sequence: CASPGRGQKTYNEQFF. CDR3 DNA sequence: TGTGCCAGCCCCGGGAGGGGGCAGAAAACCTACAATGAGCAGTTCTTC.

The chain links TRBV5-1 to TRBJ1-1; the D gene is possibly TRBD1 (5 bases). There are 14 residues in the CDR3. V lost 0 bases to trimming and J lost 6 bases, with 12 bases between them. Per the germline V gene, CDR1 is SGHRS and CDR2 is YFSETQ. The CDR3 DNA reads TGCGCCAGCAGCTTGGCCGCGGGGGTCCCTGAAGCTTTCTTT. Protein product: CASSLAAGVPEAFF.

The rearrangement joins TRBV6-6 to TRBJ2-7; weak D call: TRBD2 (6 bases). This CDR3 spans 13 amino acids. Germline-derived CDR1 and CDR2 are MNHNY and SVGAGI (reference sequence). The ends were cut back, 4 bases at V and 3 bases at J, with 10 bases in the middle. The CDR3 DNA is TGTGCCAGCAGTTCCGGGACTTACTACGAGCAGTACTTC. This gives the protein CASSSGTYYEQYF.

This chain links TRBV20-1 with TRBJ1-2; D might be TRBD1 (6 bases). The V gene's germline CDR1 is DFQATT and CDR2 SNEGSKA (reference sequence). The CDR3 has 12 residues. V was shortened by 3 bases and J by 6 bases, with 11 bases between the two germline ends. CDR3 bases: TGCAGTGCTAGTCCCAGGGGAGATGGCTACACCTTC. This sequence encodes CSASPRGDGYTF.

This chain links TRBV3-1 (or the pseudogene TRBV3-2) with TRBJ1-1; maybe TRBD1 (6 bases). The ends were cut back, 7 bases at V and 6 bases at J, with 21 bases in the middle. In germline, CDR1 is LGHDT, CDR2 YNNKEL (reference sequence). This CDR3 comprises 15 residues. CDR3 amino acids: CASTPGDGGAAEAFF. CDR3 nucleotides: TGTGCCAGCACCCCAGGGGACGGCGGTGCCGCTGAAGCTTTCTTT.

The chain employs TRBV7-3 and TRBJ2-7; D unclear. Trimming shortened V by 5 bases and J by 5 bases, and 13 bases separated the two germline ends. Germline V gene sequence: CDR1 SGHTA, CDR2 FQGTGA. The CDR3 contains 13 residues. This CDR3 is CASSRFQSDEQYF. The CDR3 bases are TGTGCCAGCAGCCGATTTCAGAGCGACGAGCAGTACTTC.

As to this clone: At one end the junction does not follow the germline gene, possibly because of a read error. The chain uses TRBV7-2 and TRBJ2-3; 11 bases map to TRBD2. The length of the CDR3 is 15 residues. The germline gives CDR1 SGHTA, CDR2 FQGNSA. The CDR3 nucleotides are TGTGCCAGCAGCGCAGGACTAGCGGGCACGGATACGCAGTATTTT. Amino acids: CASSAGLAGTDTQYF.

DNA of the CDR3: TGTGCCAGCAGCTTAACGGGGGCTGGGGCCAACGTCCTGACTTTC. Its translation: CASSLTGAGANVLTF. The chain has TRBV11-3 and TRBJ2-6; maybe TRBD2 (6 bases). Trimming removed 2 bases at V and 2 bases at J, with 7 bases between. The CDR3 totals 15 residues. The germline V gene encodes CDR1 SGHNT and CDR2 YENEEA.

V gene TRBV6-5 combines with J gene TRBJ2-7, with 11 bases fitting TRBD2. The trim removed 8 bases at V and 2 bases at J, leaving 8 bases unmatched. The CDR3 covers 15 residues. The germline CDR1 and CDR2 sequences are MNHEY and SVGAGI. CDR3 residues: CASRPLAGGTYEQYF. The CDR3 bases are TGTGCCAGCCGGCCTCTAGCGGGAGGCACCTACGAGCAGTACTTC.

This clone was detected only a few times. The chain recombines TRBV7-9 with TRBJ2-7; TRBD1 is a possible D gene (5 bases). The CDR3 runs to 15 residues. Trimming pared 4 bases from V and 3 bases from J, leaving 16 bases between. The germline gives CDR1 SEHNR, CDR2 FQNEAQ (reference sequence). DNA for the CDR3: TGTGCCAGCAGCTCTTGGACACGGCCGGACTACGAGCAGTACTTC. Translated, it gives CASSSWTRPDYEQYF.

CDR3 region: CASSHSPGTGAGGKNIQYF. In DNA, the CDR3 is TGTGCCAGCAGCCATAGTCCCGGGACAGGGGCGGGGGGCAAAAACATTCAGTACTTC. This chain connects TRBV5-6 to TRBJ2-4, with TRBD1 matching over 10 bases. The CDR3 has 19 amino acids. J lost 3 bases, V lost 4 bases, and 16 bases had no gene match. Germline V lookup: CDR1 SGHDT, CDR2 YYEEEE.

DNA of the CDR3: TGTGCCAGCAGCCCCCTTAGCGAGCCCTACAATGAGCAGTTCTTC. As protein: CASSPLSEPYNEQFF. V and J are TRBV7-2 and TRBJ2-1; maybe TRBD2 (5 bases). The CDR3 length is 15 residues. Germline V gives CDR1 SGHTA, CDR2 FQGNSA. Trimming cost V 5 bases and J 2 bases, with 13 bases left between them. Looking up the rest from reference TRBV7-2 and TRBJ2-1 gives the full variable domain: GAGVSQSPSNKVTEKGKDVELRCDPISGHTALYWYRQSLGQGLEFLIYFQGNSAPDKSGLPSDRFSAERTGGSVSTLTIQRTQQEDSAVYLCASSPLSEPYNEQFFGPGTRLTVL.

The rearrangement uses TRBV5-4 and TRBJ2-7, with 11 bases matching TRBD1. This CDR3 has 13 residues. The V and J ends lost 7 bases and 3 bases, in that order; junction bases with no gene match: 3. Germline V lookup: CDR1 SGHNT, CDR2 YYREEE (reference sequence). The DNA of the CDR3 is TGTGCCAGCGGGACAGGGGGAAACTACGAGCAGTACTTC. Its translation is CASGTGGNYEQYF.

The chain is built from TRBV19 and TRBJ2-1, with D possibly matching TRBD2 (5 bases). CDR1 LNHDA and CDR2 SQIVND come from the germline V gene (reference sequence). Trimming removed 7 bases at V and 0 bases at J, with 13 bases between. CDR3 length equals 15 residues. The CDR3 spells CASKLSVSSYNEQFF. In nucleotides, the CDR3 is TGTGCCAGTAAGCTTAGCGTAAGCTCCTACAATGAGCAGTTCTTC. The full variable domain, in which reference TRBV19 and TRBJ2-1 provide the parts outside the CDR3, is DGGITQSPKYLFRKEGQNVTLSCEQNLNHDAMYWYRQDPGQGLRLIYYSQIVNDFQKGDIAEGYSVSREKKESFPLTVTSAQKNPTAFYLCASKLSVSSYNEQFFGPGTRLTVL.

The chain employs TRBV11-3 and TRBJ2-1, with TRBD2 matching 13 bases. CDR3 length: 15 residues. V dropped 5 bases and J dropped 4; count of bases not matched to a gene: 2. Germline assignment: CDR1 SGHNT and CDR2 YENEEA. CDR3 in DNA: TGTGCCAGCAGCAGGACTAGCGGGAGTTACAATGAGCAGTTCTTC. Amino acids: CASSRTSGSYNEQFF.

The chain links TRBV28 to TRBJ2-1, with TRBD1 matching 9 bases. J was trimmed by 7 bases and V by 7 bases; bases with no gene match: 5. This CDR3 is 13 amino acids long. CDR1 MDHEN and CDR2 SYDVKM come from the germline V gene. CDR3 sequence reads: CASNPGQGNEQFF. CDR3 in DNA: TGTGCCAGCAATCCGGGACAGGGAAATGAGCAGTTCTTC.